Below are 21 T cell receptor beta chains sequenced from a single sample in a study of TIL therapy for anti-PD-1-resistant metastatic lung cancer. The immunoSEQ assay was v3. The repertoire was sequenced with immunoSEQ multiplex PCR; TCRdb's copy has only in-frame clones and lacks some. The sample yields roughly 58,000 clones, approximately 75% seen once. The time point is: pre-treatment sample, taken before nivolumab and TIL therapy. Source: blood, taken at baseline. Receptor source: a person aged 25-85 years with non-small cell lung cancer.

V and J are TRBV12-3 or TRBV12-4 and TRBJ1-3, with D hard to call. The CDR3 extends over 13 amino acids. The V gene lost 8 bases and the J gene lost 3 bases, with 11 bases spanning the gap. CDR3 residues: CASGVLSGNTIYF. The CDR3 region has the DNA TGTGCCAGCGGGGTTCTGAGTGGAAACACCATATATTTT.

The chain joins TRBV7-9 to TRBJ2-5; tentatively, D is TRBD1 or TRBD2 (5 bases each). CDR3 length equals 15 residues. The germline V gene encodes CDR1 SEHNR and CDR2 FQNEAQ (reference sequence). V shed 7 bases and J shed 1 base, with 16 bases lying between them. CDR3 amino acids: CASIKSTGTQETQYF. The CDR3 nucleotides read TGTGCCAGCATCAAAAGTACTGGGACCCAAGAGACCCAGTACTTC.

This sequence joins TRBV29-1 and TRBJ1-5, with TRBD1 identical over 10 bases. This CDR3 comprises 13 residues. V gave up 6 bases and J gave up 5 bases; unmatched junction bases: 4. Germline values: CDR1 SQVTM, CDR2 ANQGSEA. In DNA, the CDR3 is TGCAGCGTAAACGGACAGGGGGATCAGCCCCAGCATTTT. This gives the protein CSVNGQGDQPQHF. Using reference TRBV29-1 and TRBJ1-5 for the parts outside the CDR3, the full variable domain is SAVISQKPSRDICQRGTSLTIQCQVDSQVTMMFWYRQQPGQSLTLIATANQGSEATYESGFVIDKFPISRPNLTFSTLTVSNMSPEDSSIYLCSVNGQGDQPQHFGDGTRLSIL.

This sequence joins TRBV5-1 and TRBJ2-2, with D tentatively TRBD1 (8 bases). The CDR3 length is 15 residues. Between the trimmed V and J ends, which lost 5 bases and 3 bases, there was a span of 14 bases. Germline V gene sequence: CDR1 SGHRS, CDR2 YFSETQ. In nucleotides, the CDR3 is TGCGCCAGCAGGCCAACAGGGGGGGACACCGGGGAGCTGTTTTTT. Its protein is CASRPTGGDTGELFF.

This CDR3 reads CASSAGPGTSASYEQYF. The CDR3 DNA sequence: TGTGCCAGCAGCGCCGGACCCGGGACTAGCGCCTCCTACGAGCAGTACTTC. The rearrangement links TRBV9 to TRBJ2-7, with TRBD2 matching 10 bases. V was pared by 3 bases and J by 0 bases, with 9 bases of the junction left unmatched. Germline V CDR1 and CDR2: SGDLS, YYNGEE. The CDR3 has 17 residues. Variable domain in full (rest from reference TRBV9 and TRBJ2-7): DSGVTQTPKHLITATGQRVTLRCSPRSGDLSVYWYQQSLDQGLQFLIQYYNGEERAKGNILERFSAQQFPDLHSELNLSSLELGDSALYFCASSAGPGTSASYEQYFGPGTRLTVT.

The V and J genes are TRBV2 and TRBJ2-5; 11 positions match TRBD2. Per germline, CDR1 SNHLY and CDR2 FYNNEI. V lost 4 bases and J lost 0; bases outside the gene matches: 10. The CDR3 consists of 18 residues. The CDR3 coding sequence is TGTGCCAGCAGTGCAAGGATTCCGGGACTAGCGGACCAAGAGACCCAGTACTTC. This gives the protein CASSARIPGLADQETQYF.

The chain carries TRBV19 and TRBJ1-1, with 9 bases matching TRBD1. The junction had 6 bases not matched to a gene; V was cut back by 5 bases and J by 11 bases. The CDR3 extends over 12 amino acids. Germline V gene lookup returns CDR1 LNHDA and CDR2 SQIVND (reference sequence). In nucleotides, the CDR3 is TGTGCCAGTAGTGCGGGACAGGGTAAGGCTTTCTTT. Residues: CASSAGQGKAFF.

The rearrangement links TRBV6-5 to TRBJ2-7; maybe TRBD1 (6 bases). The V end lost 5 bases, the J end lost 3 bases, and 11 bases lay between the germline ends. The CDR3 totals 13 residues. Germline CDR1 MNHEY, CDR2 SVGAGI. The CDR3, as DNA: TGTGCCAGCAGTAATGGGGACAACTACGAGCAGTACTTC. It codes for CASSNGDNYEQYF.

This chain joins TRBV12-3 or TRBV12-4 and TRBJ2-7; D ambiguous. The CDR3 is 12 residues long. Trimming shortened V by 1 base and J by 3 bases, and 4 bases separated the two germline ends. The CDR3: CASSLVRYEQYF. CDR3 nucleotides: TGTGCCAGCAGTTTAGTCCGCTACGAGCAGTACTTC.

CDR3: CASSLELAGSGQYF. In DNA, the CDR3 is TGTGCCAGCAGCTTGGAACTAGCGGGCTCCGGGCAGTACTTC. The chain uses TRBV5-4 and TRBJ2-7, with 9 bases that match TRBD2. Germline V lookup: CDR1 SGHNT, CDR2 YYREEE (reference sequence). V was clipped by 0 bases and J by 9 bases; unmatched bases: 7. The CDR3 spans 14 residues.

J is TRBJ1-2 and V is TRBV18; D might be TRBD1 (5 bases). Trimming cost V 3 bases and J 4 bases, with 15 bases left between them. The V gene's germline CDR1 is KGHSH and CDR2 LQKENI. There are 15 residues in the CDR3. The CDR3 DNA reads TGTGCCAGCTCACCGGCGATCGGGACGGCCTATGGCTACACCTTC. This translates into CASSPAIGTAYGYTF. Based on the CDR3 plus reference TRBV18 and TRBJ1-2, the full variable domain is NAGVMQNPRHLVRRRGQEARLRCSPMKGHSHVYWYRQLPEEGLKFMVYLQKENIIDESGMPKERFSAEFPKEGPSILRIQQVVRGDSAAYFCASSPAIGTAYGYTFGSGTRLTVV.

The chain's CDR3 is CASSLSGNLGELFF. CDR3 nucleotides: TGTGCCAGCAGCTTATCCGGGAATCTGGGGGAGCTGTTTTTT. The chain has TRBV7-8 and TRBJ2-2; D is perhaps TRBD2 (5 bases). Germline assignment: CDR1 SGHVS and CDR2 FQNEAQ. The CDR3 has 14 residues. With 2 bases removed from V and 8 bases from J, the gap between germline ends came to 12 bases.

The rearrangement uses TRBV29-1 and TRBJ2-1, with 9 bases aligning to TRBD2. The CDR3 sequence is 17 residues long. V was pared by 6 bases and J by 4 bases, with 16 bases of the junction left unmatched. The germline CDR1 and CDR2 sequences are SQVTM and ANQGSEA. Written as DNA, the CDR3 is TGCAGCGTCGAGTTAGCGGGGGTATATACAACGTACAATGAGCAGTTCTTC. Its translation: CSVELAGVYTTYNEQFF.

This clone was observed a single time. The chain has TRBV5-1 and TRBJ2-2, with 10 bases aligning to TRBD2. Per the germline V gene, CDR1 is SGHRS and CDR2 is YFSETQ. Unmatched junction bases numbered 5, after V lost 5 bases and J lost 1 base. The CDR3 totals 16 residues. The CDR3 is CASSMRTSGNTGELFF. The DNA of the CDR3 is TGCGCCAGCAGTATGAGGACTAGCGGGAACACCGGGGAGCTGTTTTTT. The complete variable domain, with remaining parts taken from reference TRBV5-1 and TRBJ2-2, reads KAGVTQTPRYLIKTRGQQVTLSCSPISGHRSVSWYQQTPGQGLQFLFEYFSETQRNKGNFPGRFSGRQFSNSRSEMNVSTLELGDSALYLCASSMRTSGNTGELFFGEGSRLTVL.

The chain uses TRBV18 and TRBJ2-7; 10 positions agree with TRBD1. CDR1 and CDR2 (germline): KGHSH, LQKENI. The CDR3 spans 14 residues. With V trimmed by 2 bases and J by 2 bases, 0 bases remained unmatched. The CDR3: CASSPGQGAYEQYF. The CDR3 DNA sequence: TGTGCCAGCTCACCAGGACAGGGGGCCTACGAGCAGTACTTC.

The chain employs TRBV11-3 and TRBJ2-3; D uncertain. The CDR3 is 15 residues long. Trimming stripped 4 bases from V and 4 bases from J, with 15 bases between. The germline gives CDR1 SGHNT, CDR2 YENEEA. CDR3 in amino acids: CASSSHEGLADTQYF. As DNA, the CDR3 is TGTGCCAGCAGCTCCCACGAAGGCCTAGCAGATACGCAGTATTTT.

This chain links TRBV3-1 (or the pseudogene TRBV3-2) with TRBJ2-3; TRBD2 agrees at 9 bases. There are 15 residues in the CDR3. Germline CDR1 is LGHDT and CDR2 is YNNKEL (reference sequence). V dropped 1 base and J dropped 2; count of bases not matched to a gene: 1. The CDR3 DNA reads as TGTGCCAGCAGCCAAGGCGGGGGGGCCACAGATACGCAGTATTTT. Translated: CASSQGGGATDTQYF.

This clone was seen once. The rearrangement uses TRBV24-1 and TRBJ1-2; 11 nucleotides match TRBD1. The CDR3 is made up of 14 amino acids. Germline trimming cut 5 bases from V and 4 bases from J; bases unmatched to any gene: 2. The germline V gene has CDR1 KGHDR and CDR2 SFDVKD. In DNA, the CDR3 is TGTGCCACCAGTGGGACAGGGGGCGGCTATGGCTACACCTTC. Its translation: CATSGTGGGYGYTF.

The rearrangement joins TRBV28 to TRBJ2-7; 9 bases align to TRBD1. With 7 bases clipped from V and 4 bases from J, the junction kept 11 bases outside the gene matches. This CDR3 spans 15 amino acids. The germline V gene has CDR1 MDHEN and CDR2 SYDVKM. CDR3 DNA sequence: TGTGCCAGCACCACCATTCGGGACAGGGTATACGAGCAGTACTTC. Translating gives CASTTIRDRVYEQYF.

The chain is built from TRBV6-5 and TRBJ2-7; D is unclear. The CDR3 loop spans 14 amino acids. V was trimmed by 7 bases and J by 9 bases, leaving 22 bases between them. The germline gives CDR1 MNHEY, CDR2 SVGAGI. The CDR3 DNA is TGTGCCAGCACCCCGAAGCCCTTTGGAGTGGGGCAGTACTTC. This encodes CASTPKPFGVGQYF.

This chain uses TRBV4-3 with TRBJ2-1, with TRBD1 matching 7 bases. The germline gives CDR1 LGHNA, CDR2 YSLEER. The ends lost 0 bases at V and 3 bases at J; junction bases unmatched: 2. The CDR3 has 15 amino acids. CDR3 coding DNA: TGCGCCAGCAGCCAAGATGGGGACAGCTACAATGAGCAGTTCTTC. Amino acid sequence: CASSQDGDSYNEQFF.